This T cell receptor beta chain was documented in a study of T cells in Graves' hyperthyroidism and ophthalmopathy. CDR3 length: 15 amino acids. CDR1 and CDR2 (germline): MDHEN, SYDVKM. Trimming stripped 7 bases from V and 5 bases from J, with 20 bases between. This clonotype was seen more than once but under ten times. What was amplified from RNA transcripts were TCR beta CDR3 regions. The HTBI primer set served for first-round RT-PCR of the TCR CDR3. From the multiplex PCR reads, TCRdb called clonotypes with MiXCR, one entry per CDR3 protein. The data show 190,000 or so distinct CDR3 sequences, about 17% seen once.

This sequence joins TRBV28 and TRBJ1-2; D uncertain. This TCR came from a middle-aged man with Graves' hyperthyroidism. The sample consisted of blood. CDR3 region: CASIKNPTFAYGYTF. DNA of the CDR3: TGTGCCAGCATCAAAAACCCCACATTTGCGTATGGCTACACCTTC.